The rows below give T cell receptor beta chains drawn from one sample of a study of CXCR3-negative and CXCR3-positive naive CD8 T cells. Reprocessing the 5' RACE reads, TCRdb reports a single entry for every CDR3 protein and omits DNA. Its table lists 84,000 or so distinct CDR3 sequences. Sequenced: naive CXCR3+ CD8+ T cells from blood. The receptors were sampled from a human donor in good health. Some clones in this sample may be carry-over from other donors' samples. Each CDR3 is given with its conserved first and last residue.

CASSGPGGEAFF	TRBV5-1	TRBJ1-1
CASSFRGSKSGYTF	TRBV28	TRBJ1-2
CSVSGGAGELFF	TRBV29-1	TRBJ2-2
CSALQGDTPYEQYF	TRBV20-1	TRBJ2-7
CASSVEGQINYGYTF	TRBV9	TRBJ1-2
CASSLAPGHPNTGELFF	TRBV5-5	TRBJ2-2
CASSLDAANTGELFF	TRBV6-2/TRBV6-3	TRBJ2-2
CASSYDGGARTEAFF	TRBV6-2/TRBV6-3	TRBJ1-1
CASSTPRQNYEQYF	TRBV7-9	TRBJ2-7
CASSSLERLLGYNEQFF	TRBV19	TRBJ2-1
CASSYLSGKGETQYF	TRBV6-5	TRBJ2-5
CASSQSADTQYF	TRBV3-1	TRBJ2-3
CSVWDFSYEQYF	TRBV29-1	TRBJ2-7
CASSPGGFQETQYF	TRBV4-1	TRBJ2-5
CASSVRSGGAFGDTQYF	TRBV2	TRBJ2-3
CASSSDGLGVGKLFF	TRBV28	TRBJ1-4
CASSGRGETQYF	TRBV2	TRBJ2-5
CASTSSGANVLTF	TRBV27	TRBJ2-6
CATSRESPNQPQHF	TRBV15	TRBJ1-5
CASSLGGITEAFF	TRBV11-3	TRBJ1-1
CASSLNAAYNEQFF	TRBV5-1	TRBJ2-1
CATSRTPGQTTYEQYF	TRBV15	TRBJ2-7
CASSGRGSYNEQFF	TRBV7-2	TRBJ2-1
CASSLGRIYEQYF	TRBV27	TRBJ2-7
CASSQAGGEPTDTQYF	TRBV3-1	TRBJ2-3
CASSLYVGEEKLFF	TRBV7-8	TRBJ1-4
CASSQDKTSGRRDTGELFF	TRBV4-2	TRBJ2-2
CASSSRYSSYEQYF	TRBV13	TRBJ2-7
CASSLLAPNTGELFF	TRBV5-6	TRBJ2-2
CSATGTSGAYEQYF	TRBV29-1	TRBJ2-7
CASSLGQGAREQYF	TRBV13	TRBJ2-7
CASSRGPGGEQYF	TRBV7-6	TRBJ2-7
CASSQVVRLGDNEQFF	TRBV4-2	TRBJ2-1
CALTPDARDRDGYTF	TRBV30	TRBJ1-2
CASSGDRLGETQYF	TRBV6-4	TRBJ2-5
CASSEGTGFEKLFF	TRBV6-1	TRBJ1-4
CASSDSPGTDTQYF	TRBV6-4	TRBJ2-3
CASSLRSGTNAGELFF	TRBV9	TRBJ2-2
CSAPGTSVPDTQYF	TRBV20-1	TRBJ2-3
CASSLEGQGALNTEAFF	TRBV5-1	TRBJ1-1